The next 20 T cell receptor beta chains were all read from a single sample in a study of blood T cell repertoires in COVID-19. The table came from immunoSEQ multiplex PCR; TCRdb's copy has only in-frame clones and leaves some out. This sample has over 150,000 clones, with 87% found just once. The sample was peripheral blood. The source of these receptors is a woman in her seventies with COVID-19, enrolled during active disease.

The chain employs TRBV9 and TRBJ1-6, with 8 bases lining up with TRBD1. CDR3 length equals 15 residues. Losses at the gene ends were 0 bases for V and 6 bases for J; bases not matched to a gene: 2. Germline CDR1 reads SGDLS; CDR2 reads YYNGEE. The CDR3 is CASSVGTGLNSPLHF. The CDR3 coding sequence is TGTGCCAGCAGCGTAGGGACAGGGCTTAATTCACCCCTCCACTTT.

This sequence joins TRBV29-1 and TRBJ1-3; TRBD1 agrees at 7 bases. The CDR3 is 14 amino acids. Germline CDR1 SQVTM, CDR2 ANQGSEA. Losses at the gene ends were 6 bases for V and 3 bases for J; bases not matched to a gene: 8. The CDR3 region has the DNA TGCAGCGTAAGAAGCAGGGGGAATGGAAACACCATATATTTT. This codes for CSVRSRGNGNTIYF.

The J gene is TRBJ2-5, the V gene TRBV7-9, with 7 positions matching TRBD2. This CDR3 is 15 amino acids long. Per the germline V gene, CDR1 is SEHNR and CDR2 is FQNEAQ (reference sequence). With V trimmed by 5 bases and J by 4 bases, 10 bases remained unmatched. CDR3: CASSLGLPIGETQYF. The CDR3 region has the DNA TGTGCCAGCAGCCTGGGACTACCGATTGGAGAGACCCAGTACTTC.

Here the CDR3 DNA reads TGTGCCAGCAGCTTGGACAGGGGCGGGGTGGGTTTCCCTAACACTGAAGCTTTCTTT. Its translation: CASSLDRGGVGFPNTEAFF. The gene calls are TRBV5-4 and TRBJ1-1; 7 bases align to TRBD1. The CDR3 consists of 19 residues. V dropped 0 bases and J dropped 2; count of bases not matched to a gene: 16. Germline-derived CDR1 and CDR2 are SGHNT and YYREEE (reference sequence).

The rearrangement joins TRBV25-1 to TRBJ2-3, with 9 bases lining up with TRBD2. V trimming: 3 bases; J trimming: 4 bases; junction bases outside the gene matches: 8. From germline, CDR1 is MGHDK and CDR2 SYGVNS. The CDR3 has 16 amino acids. CDR3 sequence: CASSEPGGGAADTQYF. The CDR3 coding sequence is TGTGCCAGCAGTGAGCCCGGCGGGGGGGCCGCAGATACGCAGTATTTT. The full variable domain, completed using reference TRBV25-1 and TRBJ2-3, is EADIYQTPRYLVIGTGKKITLECSQTMGHDKMYWYQQDPGMELHLIHYSYGVNSTEKGDLSSESTVSRIRTEHFPLTLESARPSHTSQYLCASSEPGGGAADTQYFGPGTRLTVL.

J is TRBJ2-2 and V is TRBV27, with D tentatively TRBD1 (6 bases). From germline, CDR1 is MNHEY and CDR2 SMNVEV (reference sequence). V was trimmed by 11 bases and J by 7 bases, leaving 23 bases between them. This CDR3 spans 15 amino acids. The CDR3 loop reads CAGNPPGAYNGELFF. The CDR3 DNA sequence: TGTGCCGGCAACCCCCCAGGGGCCTACAACGGGGAGCTGTTTTTT.

The CDR3 is CAWTPRVGEKLFF. For the CDR3, the DNA is TGTGCCTGGACCCCCAGGGTAGGGGAAAAACTGTTTTTT. V usage is TRBV30 and J usage is TRBJ1-4; tentative D call: TRBD1 (5 bases). The CDR3 is 13 residues long. CDR1 and CDR2 from the germline V gene are GTSNPN and SVGIG (reference sequence). Trimming cost V 4 bases and J 8 bases, with 14 bases left between them. The full variable domain, completed using reference TRBV30 and TRBJ1-4, is SQTIHQWPATLVQPVGSPLSLECTVEGTSNPNLYWYRQAAGRGLQLLFYSVGIGQISSEVPQNLSASRPQDRQFILSSKKLLLSDSGFYLCAWTPRVGEKLFFGSGTQLSVL.

V is TRBV5-1 and J is TRBJ1-1; D remains ambiguous. The CDR3 sequence is 14 residues long. The germline V gene encodes CDR1 SGHRS and CDR2 YFSETQ. V was cut by 0 bases and J by 1 base, with 7 bases left in between. The CDR3 reads CASSLGARNTEAFF. CDR3 coding DNA: TGCGCCAGCAGCTTGGGGGCGCGGAACACTGAAGCTTTCTTT.

This rearrangement joins TRBV10-3 to TRBJ1-6; 9 bases fit TRBD1. CDR1 and CDR2 from the germline V gene are ENHRY and SYGVKD. This CDR3 has 13 residues. The V and J ends lost 6 bases and 10 bases, in that order; junction bases with no gene match: 4. CDR3 in amino acids: CAISPTGGSPLHF. The CDR3 DNA sequence: TGTGCCATCAGCCCCACAGGGGGCTCACCCCTCCACTTT.

This clone was detected once. The V and J genes are TRBV19 and TRBJ1-4; the match to TRBD1 covers 8 bases. CDR3 length equals 15 residues. The germline gives CDR1 LNHDA, CDR2 SQIVND (reference sequence). Trimming at V came to 4 bases and at J to 2 bases, leaving 3 bases not matched to a gene. The CDR3 is CASSTSGGTNEKLFF. The CDR3 bases are TGTGCCAGTAGTACGTCAGGGGGCACTAATGAAAAACTGTTTTTT.

On this clone itself: Its ends do not fully match the called genes, so a read error is possible. This chain uses TRBV7-7 with TRBJ1-1, with 10 bases identical to TRBD1. CDR3 length equals 19 residues. CDR1 and CDR2 from the germline V gene are SSHAT and FNYEAQ (reference sequence). The CDR3 region is CASSLVVHGDRGRNTEAFF. Written as DNA, the CDR3 is TGTGCTAGCAGCTTAGTAGTTCACGGGGACAGGGGCCGGAACACTGAAGCTTTCTTT.

This clone showed up just once. The V gene is TRBV2, the J gene TRBJ1-1, with D maybe TRBD1 (5 bases). This CDR3 has 16 amino acids. Trimming removed 5 bases at V and 1 base at J, with 17 bases between. Germline values: CDR1 SNHLY, CDR2 FYNNEI. DNA for the CDR3: TGTGCCAGCAGTTACCTTGAACAGGCAGAGAACACTGAAGCTTTCTTT. This encodes CASSYLEQAENTEAFF. The full variable domain, in which reference TRBV2 and TRBJ1-1 provide the parts outside the CDR3, is EPEVTQTPSHQVTQMGQEVILRCVPISNHLYFYWYRQILGQKVEFLVSFYNNEISEKSEIFDDQFSVERPDGSNFTLKIRSTKLEDSAMYFCASSYLEQAENTEAFFGQGTRLTVV.

The chain employs TRBV4-1 and TRBJ1-6, with a possible D match to TRBD1 (6 bases). The V gene's germline CDR1 is MGHRA and CDR2 YSYEKL. V was cut by 0 bases and J by 14 bases, with 17 bases left in between. The CDR3 consists of 15 residues. In DNA, the CDR3 is TGCGCCAGCAGCCAAGAGGTCACAGGGAAAACTTCCCTCCACTTT. Translating it yields CASSQEVTGKTSLHF.

The chain uses TRBV25-1 and TRBJ1-5; 7 nucleotides match TRBD1. The germline CDR1 and CDR2 sequences are MGHDK and SYGVNS. J was trimmed by 5 bases and V by 6 bases; bases with no gene match: 7. The CDR3 is 14 residues long. In nucleotides, the CDR3 is TGTGCCAGCAGACAGACAGGGCGCGATCAGCCCCAGCATTTT. Translated: CASRQTGRDQPQHF.

The rearrangement joins TRBV30 to TRBJ2-5; no firm D call. The germline CDR1 and CDR2 sequences are GTSNPN and SVGIG (reference sequence). V lost 0 bases to trimming and J lost 2 bases, with 16 bases between them. The CDR3 has 16 residues. CDR3 DNA sequence: TGTGCCTGGAGTGTACCGTACGCAAAGAGGCAAGAGACCCAGTACTTC. This codes for CAWSVPYAKRQETQYF.

This chain joins TRBV5-4 and TRBJ1-1; D is perhaps TRBD1 (6 bases). CDR3 length: 14 amino acids. The germline gives CDR1 SGHNT, CDR2 YYREEE (reference sequence). V was pared by 3 bases and J by 1 base, with 10 bases between. This CDR3 reads CASSSRTANTEAFF. In DNA form, the CDR3 reads TGTGCCAGCAGCTCCCGGACAGCGAACACTGAAGCTTTCTTT.

The chain uses TRBV7-9 and TRBJ2-1, with a weak D call TRBD1 (6 bases). The CDR3 has 16 residues. In germline, CDR1 is SEHNR, CDR2 FQNEAQ (reference sequence). V was trimmed by 3 bases and J by 1 base, leaving 13 bases between them. The CDR3 bases are TGTGCCAGCAGCTTCGGTCAGGGGTTTTCCTACAATGAGCAGTTCTTC. Translated, it gives CASSFGQGFSYNEQFF.

V is TRBV15 and J is TRBJ2-3, with D maybe TRBD1 (5 bases). The germline V gene has CDR1 LNHNV and CDR2 YYDKDF (reference sequence). V lost 0 bases and J lost 6, with 13 bases in between. The length of the CDR3 is 15 residues. Here the CDR3 DNA reads TGTGCCACCAGCAGAGATGGGGCCTACAAGGATACGCAGTATTTT. Translated: CATSRDGAYKDTQYF.

The chain has TRBV6-5 and TRBJ1-5; 8 nucleotides align to TRBD1. CDR3 length: 15 amino acids. Germline V gene data show CDR1 as MNHEY and CDR2 as SVGAGI. Germline trimming cut 6 bases from V and 7 bases from J; bases unmatched to any gene: 11. CDR3 protein: CASRSEDRGGQPQHF. CDR3 DNA sequence: TGTGCCAGCAGGTCCGAAGACAGGGGTGGCCAGCCCCAGCATTTT.

This chain connects TRBV19 to TRBJ1-6, with no clear D. Deletions cut 10 bases from V and 12 bases from J, with 19 bases between. Germline CDR1 reads LNHDA; CDR2 reads SQIVND (reference sequence). The CDR3 runs 13 residues. In nucleotides, the CDR3 is TGTGCCACCCGCCGCGAGGGATACGGACCCCTCCACTTT. Its protein product is CATRREGYGPLHF.